Listed below are T cell receptor beta chains from one sample, sequenced in a study of siplizumab effects on memory and regulatory T cells. Repertoires were generated with immunoSEQ multiplex PCR, while TCRdb's copy carries only in-frame clones and drops some. The profile shows thousands of clones, roughly two thirds of them singletons. Sequenced sample: effector memory CD8+ T cells sorted from blood. The receptors stem from a human donor in good health. CDR3s include the opening cysteine and the closing phenylalanine or tryptophan. Each record gives: J gene, V gene, clone size, D gene, CDR3 DNA, CDR3 protein. D genes are given only for firm matches. Clone size is given for some rows only: seen once, a few or many times, or a class if the clone is expanded.

TRBJ1-1	TRBV7-9	-	-	TGTGCCAGCAGCTTATTACAGGTGAACACTGAAGCTTTCTTT	CASSLLQVNTEAFF
TRBJ1-1	TRBV21-1	-	-	TGTGCCAGCAGCAGCGGGAACACTGAAGCTTTCTTT	CASSSGNTEAFF
TRBJ2-7	TRBV6-1	once	-	TGTGCCAGCAGTGAAGGGGTTGGCGGAGACGAGCAGTACTTC	CASSEGVGGDEQYF
TRBJ1-5	TRBV15	-	TRBD1	TGTGCCACCAGCAGAGATGGAACAGGGGCCCAGCCCCAGCATTTT	CATSRDGTGAQPQHF
TRBJ1-6	TRBV2	-	-	TGTGCCAGCTGGACTCCGCATTCACCCCTCCACTTT	CASWTPHSPLHF
TRBJ1-1	TRBV4-3	medium-sized	-	TGCGCCAGCAGCCAGGCCCGGGACTCAGCGAACACTGAAGCTTTCTTT	CASSQARDSANTEAFF
TRBJ1-2	TRBV7-9	-	-	TGTGCCAGCAGCCAAGGGGGGGCTGTGGGCTACACCTTC	CASSQGGAVGYTF
TRBJ2-7	TRBV27	-	TRBD1	TGTGCCAGCAGGACCGCCGGGACAGGGGACGAGCAGTACTTC	CASRTAGTGDEQYF
TRBJ2-3	TRBV6-4	-	TRBD2	TGTGCCAGCAGTGAGGGACTAGCGGAGACAGATACGCAGTATTTT	CASSEGLAETDTQYF
TRBJ2-7	TRBV14	few	-	TGTGCCAGCAGCCAAGTATCTGGTCCCTACGAGCAGTACTTC	CASSQVSGPYEQYF